The present T cell receptor beta chain was sequenced within a study of T cells after yellow fever vaccination (dated by TCRdb to the late 2010s). Regarding the complete study: The SMART-Seq v4 Ultra Low Input RNA kit was used to prepare libraries from fractions with low cell numbers. To follow T-cell clones before and after both primary and booster YFV17D yellow fever vaccination, bulk TCR alpha and beta repertoires underwent longitudinal sequencing. Two healthy male donors, one aged 18 to 30 and one aged 30 to 40 years, made up the cohort. Bulk PBMC replicates and cell subsets were isolated from blood drawn at multiple timepoints before and after both primary and secondary immunization.

Comments on this clonotype: The specificity of this receptor is unknown. Nothing much larger sits one base from this clone, and base qualities are not available.

Sample treatment or condition, as interpreted from the label and publication: live attenuated yellow fever vaccine strain. Two biological replicates of bulk PBMCs were collected at each blood-draw timepoint. PBMCs were isolated from peripheral blood using a standard Ficoll-Paque protocol. TriZol was used to extract RNA from bulk PBMCs, from CD4 and CD8 fractions, and from dextramer-positive and dextramer-negative fractions. Synthesis of TCR cDNA relied on 5'RACE template switching, a step that introduced a universal primer site along with unique molecular identifiers. Priming of cDNA synthesis was performed from both the TCR alpha and TCR beta constant segments. Library amplification involved two PCR steps, and the second step added sample barcodes and sequencing adapters. Sequencing of the libraries was done on either Illumina HiSeq 2500 (2x100 bp) or NovaSeq (2x150 bp). Processing in the source paper ran as follows. MIGEC was used to demultiplex reads and collapse the reads into UMI consensus sequences, and MiXCR was used for V(D)J alignment. Clonotypes responding to the vaccine were identified with edgeR on replicate PBMC samples, with the criteria of FDR below 0.01 and a log2 fold change above 5 up to day 15. CD4 or CD8 identity was assigned to each bulk clonotype according to whether the clonotype was present at higher abundance in the sequenced CD4 repertoire or the sequenced CD8 repertoire. TCRdb reprocessed the public reads (quality trimming at Q25 with fastp, clone calling with MiXCR) and kept in-frame beta chains. Rows are unified per CDR3 protein, each entry keeping the most common DNA and genes. None of the V and J calls come from the authors' own analysis; TCRdb made them. The sample contains about 580,000 distinct CDR3 sequences, approximately 16% of them found a single time. The ten largest clones add up to around a sixth of the sample.

The paper's findings and limits, for the study overall: Most clones expanded after primary vaccination (almost 98% of CD4 and around nine tenths of CD8) were re-detected after the booster, suggesting that broad memory maintenance occurred. A small share of clonotypes was detected in both CD4 and CD8 compartments, with the overlap likely arising from convergent recombination. Compared with the primary T-cell response, the secondary T-cell response was faster but weaker, reaching its peak on day 5 rather than on day 15. Because only two donors were included in the study, the extent to which the findings can be generalized is limited. FACS-sorted repertoires could contain abundant contaminating clonotypes from the bulk population, so computational filtering was required.

Deletion took 2 bases off V and 4 bases off J, with a span of 10 bases between the germline ends. The CDR3 numbers 14 residues from cysteine through phenylalanine. Of all the DNA, just the CDR3 is kept, 42 bases in frame from base 1. The sample here was PBMCs, taken about 5 days after the first yellow fever vaccination. The origin of this receptor is a young man who received the YFV17D yellow fever vaccine. The chain couples TRBV12-3 or TRBV12-4 to TRBJ2-3; a weak D assignment points to TRBD1 (5 bases agree). The DNA sequence is as follows: TGTGCCAGCAGTTTATCTCAGGGCGCAGATACGCAGTATTTT. This encodes CASSLSQGADTQYF.